This T cell receptor (beta chain) stems from a study of blood T cell repertoires in COVID-19. Study background: Sites across the United States, Italy and Spain contributed samples from acute and convalescent COVID-19.

Original data processing: Counts of nucleated cells, estimated from reference gene primer amplification, were obtained. Method: immunoSEQ multiplex PCR; TCRdb's copy keeps in-frame clones and lacks some. V and J calls plus clone size are reproduced from that table; the DNA served to infer D and trimming. The sample consists of 120,000 to 150,000 clones, around four fifths of them appearing once. Germline V gene data show CDR1 as SGDLS and CDR2 as YYNGEE. V was shortened by 0 bases and J by 1 base, with 12 bases between the two germline ends. The CDR3 is 16 residues long. Material: PBMCs or T cells enriched from blood (not recorded which). The rearrangement links TRBV9 to TRBJ2-3; TRBD1 might be the D (7 bases). The sequence came from a woman in her thirties or forties who had recovered from COVID-19. The CDR3 nucleotides are TGTGCCAGCAGCGTAGGGAGGGGGCCTGGCACAGATACGCAGTATTTT. Its protein product is CASSVGRGPGTDTQYF.